The 3 T cell receptor beta chains below all came from one sample that was sequenced in a study of Ad26.COV2.S vaccination and SARS-CoV-2 variants. Profiled with immunoSEQ multiplex PCR; TCRdb holds only in-frame clones, not every one. Among around 300,000 clones listed, about 86% were seen once. The treatment denotes: 15 to 20 received Ad26.COV2.S at low or high dose, single or two shots; about 5 received placebo; per-sample allocation not given. Material that was analyzed had been drawn on day 63 after the first vaccine or placebo injection. Sample: peripheral blood, taken in a trial of Ad26.COV2.S vaccine versus placebo. Receptors originate from a person between 18 and 59 years old who received the Ad26.COV2.S COVID-19 vaccine or a placebo.

The CDR3 DNA sequence: TGTGCCAGCAGACCTACAGGGGACACCGGGGAGCTGTTTTTT. This sequence encodes CASRPTGDTGELFF. V and J are TRBV6-5 and TRBJ2-2, with TRBD1 identical over 7 bases. Germline V gives CDR1 MNHEY, CDR2 SVGAGI. V lost 6 bases to trimming and J lost 3 bases; unmatched junction nucleotides: 4. CDR3 size: 14 residues.

This clone showed up just once. V usage is TRBV6-4 and J usage is TRBJ2-1, with D possibly being TRBD1 (5 bases). Germline V lookup: CDR1 MRHNA, CDR2 SNTAGT. The CDR3 loop spans 15 amino acids. Between the trimmed V and J ends, which lost 5 bases and 3 bases, there was a span of 14 bases. The chain's CDR3 is CASSLSKGVYNEQFF. DNA of the CDR3: TGTGCCAGCAGTTTGTCTAAAGGGGTCTACAATGAGCAGTTCTTC.

The chain recombines TRBV4-3 with TRBJ2-7, with 12 positions matching TRBD1. Germline CDR1 is LGHNA and CDR2 is YSLEER. With V trimmed by 4 bases and J by 6 bases, 7 bases remained unmatched. This CDR3 is 15 amino acids long. CDR3 in amino acids: CASSPIGTGGPEQYF. DNA for the CDR3: TGCGCCAGCAGCCCCATAGGGACAGGGGGCCCCGAGCAGTACTTC.